This passage covers 14 T cell receptor beta chains from one sample sequenced in a study of T cells after yellow fever vaccination. In TCRdb, the 5' RACE reads were re-called with MiXCR into one record per CDR3 protein. In the table there are 250,000 to 400,000 distinct CDR3 sequences, over 3.5% of which are singletons. The sample consisted of PBMCs, taken 5 days after the yellow fever booster vaccination. The receptors were sampled from a man younger than 30 who received the YFV17D yellow fever vaccine.

This clonotype was seen only a few times. The chain combines TRBV20-1 with TRBJ1-2; TRBD1 agrees at 9 bases. The CDR3 runs to 16 residues. The germline V gene has CDR1 DFQATT and CDR2 SNEGSKA (reference sequence). V was clipped by 1 base and J by 5 bases; unmatched bases: 11. CDR3 DNA: TGCAGTGCTAGAGCTACGGGACAGGGACTTCCATATGGCTACACCTTC. This translates into CSARATGQGLPYGYTF.

The rearrangement uses TRBV12-3 or TRBV12-4 and TRBJ1-2; D unclear. The CDR3 totals 13 residues. The V end lost 1 base, the J end lost 14 bases, and 17 bases lay between the germline ends. The CDR3 is CASSLVGRERSTF. CDR3 sequence (DNA): TGTGCCAGCAGTTTAGTTGGCCGGGAGAGGAGTACCTTC.

This clonotype was detected only a few times. CDR3 nucleotides: TGTGCCAGCAGCCCAGGGCAGGGGGGTATCGGGGAGCTGTTTTTT. It is translated as CASSPGQGGIGELFF. The chain carries TRBV12-3 or TRBV12-4 and TRBJ2-2; a weak D match, TRBD1 (7 bases). V shed 6 bases and J shed 7 bases, with 18 bases lying between them. This CDR3 spans 15 amino acids.

V is TRBV18 and J is TRBJ2-3; no reliable D call. V dropped 3 bases and J dropped 0 bases, with 13 bases sitting between them. The CDR3 has 16 amino acids. Per germline, CDR1 KGHSH and CDR2 LQKENI. CDR3 DNA sequence: TGTGCCAGCTCACCGGCAACTACGCGTAGCACAGATACGCAGTATTTT. This sequence encodes CASSPATTRSTDTQYF. Filled out from reference TRBV18 and TRBJ2-3, the complete variable domain reads NAGVMQNPRHLVRRRGQEARLRCSPMKGHSHVYWYRQLPEEGLKFMVYLQKENIIDESGMPKERFSAEFPKEGPSILRIQQVVRGDSAAYFCASSPATTRSTDTQYFGPGTRLTVL.

This clonotype was counted many times. The V and J genes are TRBV11-2 and TRBJ2-1; no reliable D call. CDR1 is SGHAT and CDR2 is FQNNGV in the germline V gene. This CDR3 is 13 amino acids long. Trimming stripped 3 bases from V and 9 bases from J, with 12 bases between. The CDR3 nucleotides read TGTGCCAGCAGCTTCGCCGGTGGGGTTGAGCAGTTCTTC. Its translation: CASSFAGGVEQFF.

This rearrangement joins TRBV12-3 or TRBV12-4 to TRBJ2-6; unclear D gene. Trimming cost V 5 bases and J 0 bases, with 14 bases left between them. The length of the CDR3 is 17 residues. In DNA form, the CDR3 reads TGTGCCAGCAGTAACCACCTTATAGTCTCTGGGGCCAACGTCCTGACTTTC. This sequence encodes CASSNHLIVSGANVLTF.

This clonotype came up many times. The V and J genes are TRBV11-2 and TRBJ2-7; D call uncertain. Trimming shortened V by 3 bases and J by 0 bases, and 9 bases separated the two germline ends. Germline V gene sequence: CDR1 SGHAT, CDR2 FQNNGV. CDR3 length equals 14 residues. CDR3 DNA: TGTGCCAGCAGCTTCCCGGTGAGCTCCTACGAGCAGTACTTC. It encodes CASSFPVSSYEQYF.

This clonotype has more than one count but fewer than ten. J is TRBJ2-3 and V is TRBV4-2, with D unclear. The CDR3 contains 14 residues. Germline V CDR1 and CDR2: LGHNA, YNFKEQ. Trimming left V 0 bases short and J 5 bases short, with 9 bases between. The CDR3 loop is CASSQDSQIDTQYF. The DNA of the CDR3 is TGTGCCAGCAGCCAAGATTCGCAAATAGATACGCAGTATTTT.

The sample holds a few counts of this clonotype. The chain employs TRBV7-9 and TRBJ2-5, with TRBD1 matching over 9 bases. The CDR3 sequence is 14 residues long. Germline V gene sequence: CDR1 SEHNR, CDR2 FQNEAQ (reference sequence). The V and J ends lost 3 bases and 4 bases, in that order; junction bases with no gene match: 3. CDR3 protein: CASSFAGQGETQYF. The CDR3, as DNA: TGTGCCAGCAGCTTCGCGGGACAGGGAGAGACCCAGTACTTC.

Many counts were recorded for this clonotype. The V gene is TRBV4-1, the J gene TRBJ2-1; 9 bases fit TRBD1. The trim removed 6 bases at V and 9 bases at J, leaving 6 bases unmatched. Per germline, CDR1 MGHRA and CDR2 YSYEKL. The CDR3 totals 13 residues. The CDR3: CASREQGAGEQFF. In nucleotides, the CDR3 is TGCGCCAGCAGGGAACAGGGGGCAGGTGAGCAGTTCTTC.

This clonotype was seen repeatedly, ten times or more. The chain couples TRBV12-3 or TRBV12-4 to TRBJ2-3; D possibly matches TRBD1 or TRBD2 (6 bases each). CDR3 length: 14 amino acids. The V end lost 5 bases, the J end lost 0 bases, and 9 bases lay between the germline ends. This CDR3 is CASSRGESTDTQYF. The DNA for the CDR3 is TGTGCCAGCAGTAGGGGGGAAAGCACAGATACGCAGTATTTT.

This clonotype has a handful of counts. V gene TRBV7-3 combines with J gene TRBJ1-2; no clear D gene. V was shortened by 6 bases and J by 2 bases, with 13 bases between the two germline ends. This CDR3 spans 14 amino acids. The germline V gene has CDR1 SGHTA and CDR2 FQGTGA. The DNA of the CDR3 is TGTGCCAGCAGTCCGTCTTCAGGAAACTATGGCTACACCTTC. Protein product: CASSPSSGNYGYTF.

This clonotype was detected a few times. The J gene is TRBJ2-1, the V gene TRBV5-6; 8 positions match TRBD2. The germline V gene has CDR1 SGHDT and CDR2 YYEEEE. With 6 bases clipped from V and 0 bases from J, the junction kept 5 bases outside the gene matches. The CDR3 extends over 15 amino acids. CDR3 in amino acids: CASKSGGASYNEQFF. The CDR3 DNA reads TGTGCCAGCAAATCGGGGGGGGCCTCCTACAATGAGCAGTTCTTC.

The chain joins TRBV5-1 to TRBJ1-2, with TRBD1 matching 9 bases. The junction had 6 bases not matched to a gene; V was cut back by 3 bases and J by 6 bases. Germline CDR1 reads SGHRS; CDR2 reads YFSETQ. The length of the CDR3 is 14 residues. The CDR3 loop reads CASSWGQGVDGYTF. CDR3 nucleotide sequence: TGCGCCAGCAGCTGGGGACAGGGTGTGGATGGCTACACCTTC.